The text below deals with one T cell receptor beta chain. Germline V gene data show CDR1 as SNHLY and CDR2 as FYNNEI. Trimming took 8 bases from V and 9 from J; bases not matched to a gene: 12. The CDR3 runs 14 residues. The data are from a study of blood T cell repertoires in COVID-19. Study summary: Some COVID-19 samples were acute and others convalescent; all came from the United States, Italy and Spain. The cDNA or gDNA used as material had been derived from T cells, B-cell-depleted T cells, or PBMCs.

Only in-frame clones appear in the TCRdb table, and some are missing; sequencing was by immunoSEQ multiplex PCR. The sample yields around 80,000 clones, under 90% seen once. The rearrangement joins TRBV2 to TRBJ2-1; the match to TRBD2 covers 8 bases. This sequence was found in a human donor in a cohort sampled during active COVID-19. The sample taken for sequencing was peripheral blood. The CDR3 loop is CASALRGGSGEQFF. The CDR3 coding sequence is TGTGCCAGCGCCCTCCGGGGGGGGTCTGGTGAGCAGTTCTTC.